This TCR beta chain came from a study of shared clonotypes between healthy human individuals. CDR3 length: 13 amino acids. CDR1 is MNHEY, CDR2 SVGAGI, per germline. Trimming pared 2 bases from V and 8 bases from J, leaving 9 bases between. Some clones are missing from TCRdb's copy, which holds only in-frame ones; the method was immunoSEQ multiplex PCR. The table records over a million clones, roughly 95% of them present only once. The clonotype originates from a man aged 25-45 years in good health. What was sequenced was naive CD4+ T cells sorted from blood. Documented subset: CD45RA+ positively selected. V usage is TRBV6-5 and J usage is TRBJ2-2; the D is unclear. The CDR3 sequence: CASSYPSSGELFF. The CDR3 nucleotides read TGTGCCAGCAGTTACCCCTCCTCAGGGGAGCTGTTTTTT.